This T cell receptor (beta chain) originates from a study of monozygotic twins with inflammatory bowel disease. Broader study findings: Different T cell subtypes could not be distinguished. Patients with IBD had less TCRbeta diversity (inverse Simpson) than their healthy co-twins.

This CDR3 is built from 13 residues. Germline V gene sequence: CDR1 ENHRY, CDR2 SYGVKD. TCRdb re-analyzed the 5' RACE reads; it lists each CDR3 protein once, without DNA. This sample lists about 330,000 distinct CDR3 sequences; its ten largest clones have 2% to 2.5%. Concerning this clonotype itself: Its antigen is currently unknown.

The clonotype comes from a human donor with ulcerative colitis or Crohn's disease, or a healthy co-twin of an affected twin (not recorded which). The chain has TRBV10-3 and TRBJ2-2; the TCRdb call, TRBD1, lacks DNA for checking. The sample taken for sequencing was blood. This chain's CDR3 is CAISGGTLGELFF.